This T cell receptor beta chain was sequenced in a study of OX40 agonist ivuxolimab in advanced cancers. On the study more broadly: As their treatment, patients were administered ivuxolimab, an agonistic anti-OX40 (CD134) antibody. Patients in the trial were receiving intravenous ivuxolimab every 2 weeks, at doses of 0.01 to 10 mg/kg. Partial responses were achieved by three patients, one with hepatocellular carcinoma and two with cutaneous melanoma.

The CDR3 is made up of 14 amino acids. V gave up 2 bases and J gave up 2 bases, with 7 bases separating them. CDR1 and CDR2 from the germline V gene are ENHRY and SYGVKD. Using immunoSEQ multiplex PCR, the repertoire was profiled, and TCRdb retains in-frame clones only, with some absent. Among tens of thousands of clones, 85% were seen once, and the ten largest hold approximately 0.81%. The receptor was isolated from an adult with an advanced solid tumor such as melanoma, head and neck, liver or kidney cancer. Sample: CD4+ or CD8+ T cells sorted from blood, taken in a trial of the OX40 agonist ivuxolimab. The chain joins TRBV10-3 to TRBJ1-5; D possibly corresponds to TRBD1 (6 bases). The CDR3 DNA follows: TGTGCCATCAGTGAGACAGGGCGCAATCAGCCCCAGCATTTT. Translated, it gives CAISETGRNQPQHF.